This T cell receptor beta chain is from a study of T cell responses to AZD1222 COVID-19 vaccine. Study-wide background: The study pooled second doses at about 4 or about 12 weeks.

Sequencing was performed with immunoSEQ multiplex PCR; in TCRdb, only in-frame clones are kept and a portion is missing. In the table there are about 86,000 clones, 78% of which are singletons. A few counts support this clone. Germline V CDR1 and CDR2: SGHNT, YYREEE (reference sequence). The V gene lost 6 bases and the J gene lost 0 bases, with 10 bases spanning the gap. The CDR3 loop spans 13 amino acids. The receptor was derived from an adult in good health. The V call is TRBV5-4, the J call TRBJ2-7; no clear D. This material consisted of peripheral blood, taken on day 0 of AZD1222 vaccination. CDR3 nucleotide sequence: TGTGCCAGCAACCCGAGTGGCTCCTACGAGCAGTACTTC. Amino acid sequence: CASNPSGSYEQYF.